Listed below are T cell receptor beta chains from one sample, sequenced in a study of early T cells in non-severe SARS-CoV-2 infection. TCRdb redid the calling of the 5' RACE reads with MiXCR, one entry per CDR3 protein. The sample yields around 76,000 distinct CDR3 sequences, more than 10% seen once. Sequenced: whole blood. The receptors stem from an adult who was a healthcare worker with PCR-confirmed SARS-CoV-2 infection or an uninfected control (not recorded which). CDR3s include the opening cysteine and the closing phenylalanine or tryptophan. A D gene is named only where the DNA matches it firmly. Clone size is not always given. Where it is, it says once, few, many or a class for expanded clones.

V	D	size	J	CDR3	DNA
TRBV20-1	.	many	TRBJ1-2	CSARFQRGYTF	TGCAGTGCTAGATTCCAACGTGGCTACACCTTC
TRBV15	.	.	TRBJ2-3	CATSTRGGYTDTQYF	TGTGCCACCAGCACTAGAGGCGGCTACACAGATACGCAGTATTTT
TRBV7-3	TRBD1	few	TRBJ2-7	CASSPGQVGEQYF	TGTGCCAGCAGCCCAGGACAGGTCGGGGAGCAGTACTTC
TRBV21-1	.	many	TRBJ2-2	CASSKGGISTQTQTGELFF	TGTGCCAGCAGCAAAGGCGGGATCAGCACCCAAACCCAAACCGGGGAGCTGTTTTTT
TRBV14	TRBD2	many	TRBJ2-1	CASSQDSGSYNEQFF	TGTGCCAGCAGCCAAGATAGCGGGAGTTACAATGAGCAGTTCTTC
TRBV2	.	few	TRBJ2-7	CASLSDGGGEQYF	TGTGCCAGCCTATCCGATGGGGGAGGCGAGCAGTACTTC
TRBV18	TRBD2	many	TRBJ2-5	CASSPPSAGGETQYF	TGTGCCAGCTCACCACCGTCTGCGGGAGGAGAGACCCAGTACTTC
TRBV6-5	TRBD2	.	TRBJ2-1	CASRPGLAGYNEQFF	TGTGCCAGCAGACCAGGACTAGCGGGCTACAATGAGCAGTTCTTC
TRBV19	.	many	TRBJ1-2	CASSMLRQYNGYTF	TGTGCCAGTAGTATGCTGAGACAGTACAATGGCTACACCTTC
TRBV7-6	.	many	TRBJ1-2	CASSLSGTSYGYTF	TGTGCCAGCAGCCTAAGCGGGACTTCCTATGGCTACACCTTC
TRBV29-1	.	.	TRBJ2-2	CGAGPLNTGELFF	TGCGGAGCCGGACCCCTGAACACCGGGGAGCTGTTTTTT
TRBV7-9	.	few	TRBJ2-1	CASSFSGGQTYNEQFF	TGTGCCAGCAGCTTTAGCGGCGGACAGACCTACAATGAGCAGTTCTTC
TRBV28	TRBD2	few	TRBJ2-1	CASNLAGGPDNEQFF	TGTGCCAGCAACCTAGCGGGAGGGCCTGACAATGAGCAGTTCTTC
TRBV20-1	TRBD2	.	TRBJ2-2	CSAPAKSGINTGELFF	TGCAGTGCCCCCGCCAAGAGCGGGATAAACACCGGGGAGCTGTTTTTT
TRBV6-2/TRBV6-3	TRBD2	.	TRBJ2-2	CASSGGLNTGELFF	TGTGCCAGCAGTGGGGGACTAAACACCGGGGAGCTGTTTTTT
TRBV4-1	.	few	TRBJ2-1	CASSHVDLGISYNEQFF	TGCGCCAGCAGCCATGTAGATCTAGGGATCTCCTACAATGAGCAGTTCTTC
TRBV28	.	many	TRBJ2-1	CASFDGSSSYNEQFF	TGTGCCAGCTTCGACGGGTCCAGCTCCTACAATGAGCAGTTCTTC
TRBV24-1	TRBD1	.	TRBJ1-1	CATSDLDRGQAFF	TGTGCCACCAGTGACTTGGACAGGGGGCAAGCTTTCTTT
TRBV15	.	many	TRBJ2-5	CATRVQLQETQYF	TGTGCCACCAGAGTTCAACTACAAGAGACCCAGTACTTC
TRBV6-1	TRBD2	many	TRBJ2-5	CASSPTSGSWGTQYF	TGTGCCAGCAGTCCTACTAGCGGGAGTTGGGGGACCCAGTACTTC